The text below deals with one TCR beta chain. These data originate in a study of blood T cell repertoires in COVID-19. About the study: Sites across the United States, Italy and Spain contributed samples from acute and convalescent COVID-19. PBMCs, B-cell-depleted T cells, or T cells provided the cDNA or gDNA that made up the material.

CDR3 size: 15 residues. Trimming took 0 bases from V and 6 from J, leaving 12 bases between them. The germline CDR1 and CDR2 sequences are LGHDT and YNNKEL (reference sequence). Authors' analysis steps: Estimated nucleated cell counts came from reference gene primer amplification. The method was immunoSEQ multiplex PCR; TCRdb's version includes in-frame clones alone and lacks a portion of them. The D gene and trimming were derived from the DNA, and the V and J assignments and clone size from that table. The table shows under 95,000 clones, with around 88% occurring only once. The V and J genes are TRBV3-1 (or the pseudogene TRBV3-2) and TRBJ2-1; D possibly corresponds to TRBD1 (6 bases). The receptor was derived from a woman older than 75 with acute or convalescent COVID-19. The sequencing sample was made of peripheral blood. CDR3 nucleotides: TGTGCCAGCAGCCAAGAGTGGGGGCTGGGCAATGAGCAGTTCTTC. Translated: CASSQEWGLGNEQFF.